A single sample is the source of the 21 T cell receptor beta chains below, sequenced in a study of blood T cell dynamics during melanoma immunotherapy. Generated by immunoSEQ multiplex PCR, the TCRdb table keeps only in-frame clones and is missing some. The repertoire includes 11,000 or so clones, around 82% of them detected once, and 15% to 20% sits in the top ten. Time point reported: week 3, after first cycle of checkpoint inhibitor. Here the sequenced sample was blood, taken from a patient treated with checkpoint blockade. These receptors came from a human donor with melanoma.

The chain carries TRBV7-2 and TRBJ1-1, with 8 bases lining up with TRBD1. V trimming: 2 bases; J trimming: 4 bases; junction bases outside the gene matches: 6. The CDR3 has 15 amino acids. The germline gives CDR1 SGHTA, CDR2 FQGNSA. The CDR3 sequence: CASSLRQGAGTEAFF. CDR3 sequence (DNA): TGTGCCAGCAGCTTAAGGCAGGGGGCCGGCACTGAAGCTTTCTTT. The full variable domain, its missing parts supplied by reference TRBV7-2 and TRBJ1-1, is GAGVSQSPSNKVTEKGKDVELRCDPISGHTALYWYRQSLGQGLEFLIYFQGNSAPDKSGLPSDRFSAERTGGSVSTLTIQRTQQEDSAVYLCASSLRQGAGTEAFFGQGTRLTVV.

V usage is TRBV2 and J usage is TRBJ2-1; 9 bases align to TRBD2. The J segment lost 10 bases and the V segment lost 4 bases, leaving 11 bases of the junction unmatched. The CDR3 length is 15 residues. Germline V gene sequence: CDR1 SNHLY, CDR2 FYNNEI. The CDR3 sequence: CASSGLRGGLGEQFF. DNA of the CDR3: TGTGCCAGCAGTGGGTTGCGGGGGGGCCTAGGCGAGCAGTTCTTC.

This rearrangement joins TRBV6-5 to TRBJ1-3; maybe TRBD1 (5 bases). CDR1 is MNHEY and CDR2 is SVGAGI in the germline V gene. CDR3 length: 14 amino acids. The germline V and J ends were trimmed by 7 bases and 0 bases, with 10 bases remaining between them. CDR3 coding DNA: TGTGCCAGCAAGCGACAGAGCTCTGGAAACACCATATATTTT. Translation gives CASKRQSSGNTIYF.

The chain combines TRBV5-1 with TRBJ2-7, with 10 nucleotides matching TRBD1. Germline loops: CDR1 SGHRS, CDR2 YFSETQ. The length of the CDR3 is 15 residues. Losses at the gene ends were 1 base for V and 2 bases for J; bases not matched to a gene: 3. CDR3 bases: TGCGCCAGCAGCTTGTTGGGACAGGGGACCTACGAGCAGTACTTC. Translation gives CASSLLGQGTYEQYF.

This chain joins TRBV2 and TRBJ1-4; 9 positions match TRBD1. The germline V gene encodes CDR1 SNHLY and CDR2 FYNNEI. The CDR3 is 18 residues long. The V and J ends lost 6 bases and 0 bases, in that order; junction bases with no gene match: 11. CDR3 protein: CASRYYRDRAATNEKLFF. In DNA, the CDR3 is TGTGCCAGCAGGTACTACCGGGACAGGGCCGCAACTAATGAAAAACTGTTTTTT.

The V call is TRBV6-1, the J call TRBJ1-3; 7 nucleotides match TRBD1. Germline lookup yields CDR1 MNHNS and CDR2 SASEGT. The J segment lost 7 bases and the V segment lost 0 bases, leaving 9 bases of the junction unmatched. CDR3 size: 16 residues. DNA for the CDR3: TGTGCCAGCAGTGAAGCGGGGACAGCGTTCAGGAACACCATATATTTT. Translating gives CASSEAGTAFRNTIYF.

The CDR3 spells CASRTDGRPNYGYTF. In nucleotides, the CDR3 is TGTGCCAGCAGGACGGATGGCAGACCTAACTATGGCTACACCTTC. The chain employs TRBV6-5 and TRBJ1-2; D gene unclear. CDR3 size: 15 residues. Germline lookup yields CDR1 MNHEY and CDR2 SVGAGI. V lost 6 bases and J 0 bases, leaving 14 bases between the germline ends.

The chain links TRBV5-4 to TRBJ2-1, with 7 bases that match TRBD1. J was trimmed by 2 bases and V by 0 bases; bases with no gene match: 2. Per the germline V gene, CDR1 is SGHNT and CDR2 is YYREEE (reference sequence). CDR3 length: 15 amino acids. The DNA for the CDR3 is TGTGCCAGCAGCTTGGGACAGGGCCCCTACAATGAGCAGTTCTTC. Translating it yields CASSLGQGPYNEQFF. Combining the CDR3 with reference TRBV5-4 and TRBJ2-1 gives the whole variable domain ETGVTQSPTHLIKTRGQQVTLRCSSQSGHNTVSWYQQALGQGPQFIFQYYREEENGRGNFPPRFSGLQFPNYSSELNVNALELDDSALYLCASSLGQGPYNEQFFGPGTRLTVL.

Concerning this clone: The germline gene is not matched at one end of the junction; a read error may be the cause. CDR3 loop: CASSQDGAGRRPGEQYF. CDR3 bases: TGCGCCAGCAGCCAGGATGGAGCCGGGAGGCGTCCCGGCGAGCAGTACTTC. The chain recombines TRBV5-4 with TRBJ2-7; 7 positions match TRBD2. Germline CDR1 and CDR2: SGHNT and YYREEE (reference sequence). The CDR3 loop spans 17 amino acids.

The chain recombines TRBV4-1 with TRBJ2-2, with D possibly being TRBD1 or TRBD2 (6 bases each). CDR3 length equals 15 residues. CDR1 is MGHRA, CDR2 YSYEKL, per germline. Trimming removed 4 bases from V and 0 bases from J, with 9 bases in between. In DNA, the CDR3 is TGCGCCAGCAGCCGCGGGACAACGAACACCGGGGAGCTGTTTTTT. This sequence encodes CASSRGTTNTGELFF.

This chain connects TRBV4-2 to TRBJ2-3; TRBD1 matches at 8 bases. This CDR3 comprises 17 residues. The V segment lost 5 bases and the J segment 0 bases; nucleotides outside the gene matches: 10. Germline V CDR1 and CDR2: LGHNA, YNFKEQ. This CDR3 reads CASSFTGQGDSTDTQYF. CDR3 coding DNA: TGTGCCAGCAGCTTTACCGGACAGGGTGACAGCACAGATACGCAGTATTTT.

The rearrangement uses TRBV28 and TRBJ1-6, with a weak D call TRBD1 (6 bases). V lost 6 bases, J lost 7 bases, and 13 bases lay in between. CDR1 is MDHEN and CDR2 is SYDVKM in the germline V gene. The CDR3 loop spans 14 amino acids. DNA for the CDR3: TGTGCCAGCAGCCCACAGAGGGGGAATTCACCCCTCCACTTT. This codes for CASSPQRGNSPLHF.

The chain carries TRBV2 and TRBJ2-6; no definite D call. The CDR3 runs to 16 residues. V shed 5 bases and J shed 0 bases, with 11 bases lying between them. Germline lookup yields CDR1 SNHLY and CDR2 FYNNEI. CDR3 region: CASSRTALSGANVLTF. For the CDR3, the DNA is TGTGCCAGCAGTCGGACGGCCCTCTCTGGGGCCAACGTCCTGACTTTC.

The sample holds one count of this clone. V usage is TRBV9 and J usage is TRBJ2-3, with 10 bases that match TRBD2. V lost 0 bases and J lost 6; bases outside the gene matches: 10. Germline values: CDR1 SGDLS, CDR2 YYNGEE. The CDR3 is 17 residues long. The CDR3, as DNA: TGTGCCAGCAGCGTAGCTATATCTAGCGGGGGAGGGGATACGCAGTATTTT. Amino acid sequence: CASSVAISSGGGDTQYF.

The chain is built from TRBV5-4 and TRBJ2-1; 8 bases map to TRBD1. This CDR3 is 16 amino acids long. The germline gives CDR1 SGHNT, CDR2 YYREEE (reference sequence). V lost 6 bases, J lost 2 bases, and 10 bases stayed unmatched. The CDR3 nucleotides are TGTGCCAGCACCGATTTCAGGGGGCTAACCTACAATGAGCAGTTCTTC. This encodes CASTDFRGLTYNEQFF.

The CDR3 DNA reads TGTGCCAGCAGCTACGGTACCCCCGGCGCCATTCAGTACTTC. This codes for CASSYGTPGAIQYF. The V call is TRBV5-6, the J call TRBJ2-4, with D unresolved. With 3 bases removed from V and 9 bases from J, the gap between germline ends came to 16 bases. CDR3 length: 14 residues. Germline assignment: CDR1 SGHDT and CDR2 YYEEEE.

The V and J genes are TRBV7-9 and TRBJ2-5; perhaps D is TRBD1 or TRBD2 (5 bases each). Looked up from germline, CDR1 is SEHNR and CDR2 is FQNEAQ (reference sequence). CDR3 length: 15 residues. Trimming removed 0 bases at V and 4 bases at J, with 12 bases between. The CDR3 loop reads CASSLAPGAAETQYF. DNA of the CDR3: TGTGCCAGCAGCTTAGCGCCCGGGGCTGCAGAGACCCAGTACTTC.

V and J are TRBV5-1 and TRBJ2-1, with D uncertain. This CDR3 contains 13 residues. The V gene's germline CDR1 is SGHRS and CDR2 YFSETQ. V was trimmed by 0 bases and J by 2 bases, leaving 3 bases between them. The CDR3 here is CASSLDAYNEQFF. In DNA, the CDR3 is TGCGCCAGCAGCTTGGACGCCTACAATGAGCAGTTCTTC.

This chain links TRBV7-2 with TRBJ2-7; no clear D gene. V was clipped by 0 bases and J by 4 bases, with 16 bases between them. The CDR3 covers 16 residues. Germline V gives CDR1 SGHTA, CDR2 FQGNSA. As DNA, the CDR3 is TGTGCCAGCAGCTTAGCGCCTAACTTACGGGTATACGAGCAGTACTTC. Its protein product is CASSLAPNLRVYEQYF.

J is TRBJ1-5 and V is TRBV5-1; 9 bases align to TRBD1. The V and J ends lost 4 bases and 7 bases, in that order; junction bases with no gene match: 12. The CDR3 has 16 amino acids. CDR1 is SGHRS, CDR2 YFSETQ, per germline. The CDR3, as DNA: TGCGCCAGCAGCGAGGCGGGACAGGGCAGCGGCCAGCCCCAGCATTTT. Translation: CASSEAGQGSGQPQHF.

This clone is medium-sized. V is TRBV19 and J is TRBJ2-1; 7 positions match TRBD2. J gave up 15 bases and V 2 bases, and 7 bases lay outside the gene matches. The germline gives CDR1 LNHDA, CDR2 SQIVND (reference sequence). The CDR3 extends over 12 amino acids. CDR3 coding DNA: TGTGCCAGTAGTATAAATCGGGGGGAACTGTTCTTC. It encodes CASSINRGELFF. Drawing the rest from reference TRBV19 and TRBJ2-1, the complete variable domain is DGGITQSPKYLFRKEGQNVTLSCEQNLNHDAMYWYRQDPGQGLRLIYYSQIVNDFQKGDIAEGYSVSREKKESFPLTVTSAQKNPTAFYLCASSINRGELFFGPGTRLTVL.